This entry lists 27 T cell receptor beta chains sequenced from one sample in a study of T cell changes during pregnancy in multiple sclerosis (dated by TCRdb to the late 2010s). Library generation was performed with the immunoSEQ multiplex PCR assay. Imported from immuneACCESS, the table was reduced by TCRdb to in-frame sequences with V and J called. These copies leave out some clones; in studies compared against another copy, an unresolved V gene accounts for under half, and the cause of the remainder is not known. The sample table contains about 94,000 clones; only one count was recorded for 94% of them. The biggest ten clones account for 0.84% of the sample. This material consisted of peripheral blood, taken in the third trimester of pregnancy. All receptors derive from a female donor with multiple sclerosis, enrolled in a pregnancy study.

The V call is TRBV5-4, the J call TRBJ1-1; TRBD1 is a possible D gene (6 bases). Germline CDR1 SGHNT, CDR2 YYREEE (reference sequence). V dropped 0 bases and J dropped 4 bases, with 10 bases sitting between them. CDR3 size: 14 residues. CDR3 in DNA: TGTGCCAGCAGCTTGGCTGCAGGGGTCACTGAAGCTTTCTTT. Encoded protein: CASSLAAGVTEAFF.

This rearrangement joins TRBV5-1 to TRBJ1-1, with a tentative D call TRBD1 (5 bases). The germline V and J ends were trimmed by 6 bases and 4 bases, with 16 bases remaining between them. The germline V gene encodes CDR1 SGHRS and CDR2 YFSETQ. The CDR3 length is 14 residues. CDR3 protein: CASTGGVRGTEAFF. The CDR3 DNA reads TGCGCCAGCACGGGAGGGGTAAGGGGCACTGAAGCTTTCTTT.

The chain recombines TRBV11-2 with TRBJ2-7, with 7 bases identical to TRBD2. The trim removed 4 bases at V and 3 bases at J, leaving 9 bases unmatched. The CDR3 is 15 residues long. Germline V gene lookup returns CDR1 SGHAT and CDR2 FQNNGV. CDR3 DNA: TGTGCCAGCAGCTCTCTGGGGCGGGAGAACTACGAGCAGTACTTC. The encoded protein is CASSSLGRENYEQYF.

The chain links TRBV11-2 to TRBJ2-7; no definite D call. Per germline, CDR1 SGHAT and CDR2 FQNNGV. The length of the CDR3 is 14 residues. V dropped 0 bases and J dropped 1 base, with 7 bases sitting between them. CDR3 in amino acids: CASSLEVRSYEQYF. The CDR3 DNA sequence: TGTGCCAGCAGCTTAGAAGTCAGATCCTACGAGCAGTACTTC.

The rearrangement joins TRBV7-9 to TRBJ2-7; TRBD1 agrees at 7 bases. The CDR3 extends over 13 amino acids. The V and J ends lost 5 bases and 6 bases, in that order; junction bases with no gene match: 7. Germline V gives CDR1 SEHNR, CDR2 FQNEAQ (reference sequence). CDR3 nucleotides: TGTGCCAGCAGCCTCGACAGGGAAGGCGAGCAGTACTTC. Residues: CASSLDREGEQYF.

The gene calls are TRBV27 and TRBJ2-7; TRBD1 is a possible D gene (6 bases). This CDR3 spans 12 amino acids. Germline V gene lookup returns CDR1 MNHEY and CDR2 SMNVEV (reference sequence). V was pared by 6 bases and J by 6 bases, with 12 bases between. The CDR3 sequence: CASRKQGIEQYF. The CDR3 nucleotides are TGTGCCAGCAGGAAACAGGGAATCGAGCAGTACTTC.

This rearrangement joins TRBV4-1 to TRBJ1-4; D remains ambiguous. The CDR3 has 17 amino acids. The V gene lost 0 bases and the J gene lost 2 bases, with 13 bases spanning the gap. Germline CDR1 MGHRA, CDR2 YSYEKL. In DNA form, the CDR3 reads TGCGCCAGCAGCCAAGAGACATGGTTGGTGACTAATGAAAAACTGTTTTTT. Translating it yields CASSQETWLVTNEKLFF.

V gene TRBV27 combines with J gene TRBJ1-5; TRBD1 agrees at 8 bases. With 1 base clipped from V and 7 bases from J, the junction kept 9 bases outside the gene matches. The germline V gene has CDR1 MNHEY and CDR2 SMNVEV (reference sequence). The CDR3 extends over 16 amino acids. The DNA of the CDR3 is TGTGCCAGCAGTTTATATGGTGGACAGGGTGTACAGCCCCAGCATTTT. Translated, it gives CASSLYGGQGVQPQHF.

The CDR3 loop reads CAWRPGTANLGTEAFF. CDR3 DNA: TGTGCCTGGAGGCCCGGGACAGCGAATTTGGGCACTGAAGCTTTCTTT. The chain carries TRBV30 and TRBJ1-1; TRBD1 aligns across 7 bases. Looked up from germline, CDR1 is GTSNPN and CDR2 is SVGIG (reference sequence). CDR3 length: 16 residues. V lost 3 bases, J lost 4 bases, and 14 bases stayed unmatched.

CDR3: CASSRDRGNADQPQHF. CDR3 in DNA: TGTGCCAGCTCACGGGACAGGGGGAATGCGGATCAGCCCCAGCATTTT. V gene TRBV18 combines with J gene TRBJ1-5; 11 bases are a match to TRBD1. The CDR3 covers 16 residues. V lost 4 bases, J lost 5 bases, and 7 bases stayed unmatched. Germline CDR1 reads KGHSH; CDR2 reads LQKENI.

The chain is built from TRBV27 and TRBJ2-2, with TRBD1 matching 7 bases. The length of the CDR3 is 14 residues. Trimming cost V 3 bases and J 6 bases; bases outside gene matches: 4. Germline V gene data show CDR1 as MNHEY and CDR2 as SMNVEV (reference sequence). The CDR3 bases are TGTGCCAGCAGTTTGCGACAGGGTTCCGGGGAGCTGTTTTTT. It is translated as CASSLRQGSGELFF.

The V gene is TRBV5-1, the J gene TRBJ2-4; 13 nucleotides align to TRBD2. The V segment lost 7 bases and the J segment 0 bases; nucleotides outside the gene matches: 7. Looked up from germline, CDR1 is SGHRS and CDR2 is YFSETQ. CDR3 size: 17 residues. CDR3 protein: CASPGLAGALAKNIQYF. The CDR3 DNA reads TGCGCCAGCCCCGGACTAGCGGGAGCTCTAGCCAAAAACATTCAGTACTTC.

The genes are TRBV7-2 and TRBJ2-1, with D tentatively TRBD1 (7 bases). The CDR3 extends over 16 amino acids. Germline V gene lookup returns CDR1 SGHTA and CDR2 FQGNSA. V lost 1 base and J lost 9, with 19 bases in between. The CDR3 reads CASSLVMRQGGGEQFF. DNA for the CDR3: TGTGCCAGCAGCTTAGTAATGCGGCAGGGGGGAGGTGAGCAGTTCTTC.

The rearrangement links TRBV6-5 to TRBJ1-5; D is undetermined. The V end lost 4 bases, the J end lost 0 bases, and 10 bases lay between the germline ends. In germline, CDR1 is MNHEY, CDR2 SVGAGI. The CDR3 is made up of 15 amino acids. In DNA, the CDR3 is TGTGCCAGCAGTTTCGGGAGGTATAGCAATCAGCCCCAGCATTTT. This gives the protein CASSFGRYSNQPQHF.

The rearrangement joins TRBV6-1 to TRBJ1-1; 8 bases agree with TRBD1. This CDR3 region has 15 residues. Germline V gene data show CDR1 as MNHNS and CDR2 as SASEGT. Germline trimming cut 2 bases from V and 3 bases from J; bases unmatched to any gene: 5. In DNA form, the CDR3 reads TGTGCCAGCAGTGAACGGGACAGGAAGTACACTGAAGCTTTCTTT. Protein sequence: CASSERDRKYTEAFF.

The V call is TRBV5-8, the J call TRBJ2-1; TRBD1 agrees at 8 bases. The V segment lost 2 bases and the J segment 4 bases; nucleotides outside the gene matches: 2. The CDR3 sequence is 14 residues long. Germline V gene sequence: CDR1 SGHTS, CDR2 YDEGEE. CDR3: CASSLRQGYNEQFF. Here the CDR3 DNA reads TGTGCCAGCAGCTTACGACAGGGGTACAATGAGCAGTTCTTC. Full variable domain (missing parts from reference TRBV5-8 and TRBJ2-1): EAGVTQSPTHLIKTRGQQATLRCSPISGHTSVYWYQQALGLGLQFLLWYDEGEERNRGNFPPRFSGRQFPNYSSELNVNALELEDSALYLCASSLRQGYNEQFFGPGTRLTVL.

CDR3 nucleotide sequence: TGTGCTAGTGGTTCATGGGCGGGAGGGTACACAGATACGCAGTATTTT. Translating it yields CASGSWAGGYTDTQYF. The rearrangement links TRBV12-5 to TRBJ2-3; TRBD2 matches 9 bases. The CDR3 loop spans 16 amino acids. Trimming took 4 bases from V and 2 from J; bases not matched to a gene: 7. In germline, CDR1 is LGHNT, CDR2 FRNRAP.

This rearrangement joins TRBV15 to TRBJ2-5, with 11 bases fitting TRBD2. CDR1 and CDR2 from the germline V gene are LNHNV and YYDKDF (reference sequence). V gave up 3 bases and J gave up 7 bases; unmatched junction bases: 7. This CDR3 has 15 residues. CDR3 in amino acids: CATSSGTSGVGTQYF. The DNA of the CDR3 is TGTGCCACCAGCAGCGGGACTAGCGGAGTAGGGACCCAGTACTTC. Based on the CDR3 plus reference TRBV15 and TRBJ2-5, the full variable domain is DAMVIQNPRYQVTQFGKPVTLSCSQTLNHNVMYWYQQKSSQAPKLLFHYYDKDFNNEADTPDNFQSRRPNTSFCFLDIRSPGLGDTAMYLCATSSGTSGVGTQYFGPGTRLLVL.

V is TRBV5-4 and J is TRBJ2-1; D is unclear. Trimming removed 4 bases at V and 4 bases at J, with 15 bases between. The CDR3 covers 15 residues. Germline-derived CDR1 and CDR2 are SGHNT and YYREEE (reference sequence). The CDR3 here is CASSRDLAEYNEQFF. CDR3 nucleotide sequence: TGTGCCAGCAGCCGTGACCTCGCGGAGTACAATGAGCAGTTCTTC.

This chain links TRBV2 with TRBJ2-7, with 13 bases fitting TRBD2. The CDR3 loop spans 17 amino acids. With V trimmed by 8 bases and J by 0 bases, 10 bases remained unmatched. Germline CDR1 is SNHLY and CDR2 is FYNNEI. CDR3: CASGGTSGVEISYEQYF. In nucleotides, the CDR3 is TGTGCCAGCGGGGGGACTAGCGGGGTGGAGATCTCCTACGAGCAGTACTTC.

V is TRBV2 and J is TRBJ2-2, with D maybe TRBD2 (6 bases). The CDR3 is made up of 15 amino acids. The ends were cut back, 4 bases at V and 2 bases at J, with 11 bases in the middle. Germline values: CDR1 SNHLY, CDR2 FYNNEI. The CDR3: CASSVDGSNTGELFF. DNA of the CDR3: TGTGCCAGCAGTGTGGACGGGAGTAACACCGGGGAGCTGTTTTTT.

This clone was counted a single time. The rearrangement uses TRBV30 and TRBJ1-1, with a tentative D call TRBD1 (6 bases). Germline V gene lookup returns CDR1 GTSNPN and CDR2 SVGIG (reference sequence). This CDR3 comprises 16 residues. Trimming left V 2 bases short and J 1 base short, with 17 bases between. In DNA, the CDR3 is TGTGCCTGGAGTAGACCTACCCGGACAGAGAACACTGAAGCTTTCTTT. This translates into CAWSRPTRTENTEAFF.

The chain employs TRBV6-6 and TRBJ2-2; TRBD2 matches 12 bases. V lost 6 bases and J lost 7; bases outside the gene matches: 6. In germline, CDR1 is MNHNY, CDR2 SVGAGI (reference sequence). The CDR3 is made up of 15 amino acids. DNA of the CDR3: TGTGCCAGCAGCCCTAGCGGGAGGGCCGTCGGGGAGCTGTTTTTT. Amino acids: CASSPSGRAVGELFF.

The gene calls are TRBV9 and TRBJ1-2; TRBD1 matches at 11 bases. V shed 3 bases, J shed 10 bases, and the junction held 5 bases outside the gene matches. CDR3 length equals 13 residues. Germline-derived CDR1 and CDR2 are SGDLS and YYNGEE. The CDR3 here is CASSAGQGAVYTF. CDR3 bases: TGTGCCAGCAGCGCAGGACAGGGGGCGGTCTACACCTTC.

V and J are TRBV9 and TRBJ2-5, with TRBD1 as a possible D gene (5 bases). The ends were cut back, 1 base at V and 2 bases at J, with 9 bases in the middle. The CDR3 is 14 amino acids. CDR1 and CDR2 from the germline V gene are SGDLS and YYNGEE. In nucleotides, the CDR3 is TGTGCCAGCAGCGTATTCGACAGTCAAGAGACCCAGTACTTC. It encodes CASSVFDSQETQYF.

The chain uses TRBV28 and TRBJ1-4, with a tentative D call TRBD1 (6 bases). Germline V lookup: CDR1 MDHEN, CDR2 SYDVKM. The CDR3 consists of 19 residues. Trimming stripped 6 bases from V and 4 bases from J, with 27 bases between. CDR3 in DNA: TGTGCCAGCAGCTCCCCCATGGCAGGGGTCCAGATTCTTAATGAAAAACTGTTTTTT. Translated: CASSSPMAGVQILNEKLFF.

The V and J genes are TRBV6-1 and TRBJ2-3, with 8 bases lining up with TRBD1. Losses at the gene ends were 6 bases for V and 6 bases for J; bases not matched to a gene: 8. Germline values: CDR1 MNHNS, CDR2 SASEGT. The CDR3 consists of 14 residues. CDR3 residues: CASSLDRAEDTQYF. CDR3 DNA: TGTGCCAGCAGCTTGGACAGGGCCGAGGATACGCAGTATTTT.